This TCR beta chain appears in the sequencing data of a study of blood T cell repertoires in COVID-19. The repertoire was sequenced with immunoSEQ multiplex PCR; TCRdb's copy has only in-frame clones and lacks some. The sample holds about 100,000 clones, more than 70% seen once. The sequencing sample was made of peripheral blood. This receptor was identified in a human donor in a cohort sampled during active COVID-19.

The CDR3 is CASSPGLAGKETQYF. In DNA, the CDR3 is TGCGCCAGCAGCCCGGGACTAGCGGGAAAAGAGACCCAGTACTTC. The chain has TRBV4-3 and TRBJ2-5, with 13 bases aligning to TRBD2. V shed 4 bases and J 3 bases; nucleotides not matched to a gene: 2. Germline V lookup: CDR1 LGHNA, CDR2 YSLEER. CDR3 length: 15 amino acids.